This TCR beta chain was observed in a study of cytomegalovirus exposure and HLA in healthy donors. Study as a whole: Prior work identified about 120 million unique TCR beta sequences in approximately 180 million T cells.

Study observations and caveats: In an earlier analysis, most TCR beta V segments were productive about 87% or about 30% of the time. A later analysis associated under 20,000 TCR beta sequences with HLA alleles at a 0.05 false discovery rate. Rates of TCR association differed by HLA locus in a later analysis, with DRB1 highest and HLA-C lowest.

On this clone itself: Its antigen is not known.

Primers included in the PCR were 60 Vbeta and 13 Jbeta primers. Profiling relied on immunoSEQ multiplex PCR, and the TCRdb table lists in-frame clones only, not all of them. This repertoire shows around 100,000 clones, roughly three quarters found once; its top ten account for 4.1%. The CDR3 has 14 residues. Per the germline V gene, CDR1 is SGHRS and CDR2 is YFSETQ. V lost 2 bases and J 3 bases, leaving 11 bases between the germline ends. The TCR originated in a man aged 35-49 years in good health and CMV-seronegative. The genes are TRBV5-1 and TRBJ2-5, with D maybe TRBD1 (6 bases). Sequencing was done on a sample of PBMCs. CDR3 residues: CASSLGQTKETQYF. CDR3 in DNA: TGCGCCAGCAGCTTAGGACAGACCAAAGAGACCCAGTACTTC. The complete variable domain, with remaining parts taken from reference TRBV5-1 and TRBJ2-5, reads KAGVTQTPRYLIKTRGQQVTLSCSPISGHRSVSWYQQTPGQGLQFLFEYFSETQRNKGNFPGRFSGRQFSNSRSEMNVSTLELGDSALYLCASSLGQTKETQYFGPGTRLLVL.